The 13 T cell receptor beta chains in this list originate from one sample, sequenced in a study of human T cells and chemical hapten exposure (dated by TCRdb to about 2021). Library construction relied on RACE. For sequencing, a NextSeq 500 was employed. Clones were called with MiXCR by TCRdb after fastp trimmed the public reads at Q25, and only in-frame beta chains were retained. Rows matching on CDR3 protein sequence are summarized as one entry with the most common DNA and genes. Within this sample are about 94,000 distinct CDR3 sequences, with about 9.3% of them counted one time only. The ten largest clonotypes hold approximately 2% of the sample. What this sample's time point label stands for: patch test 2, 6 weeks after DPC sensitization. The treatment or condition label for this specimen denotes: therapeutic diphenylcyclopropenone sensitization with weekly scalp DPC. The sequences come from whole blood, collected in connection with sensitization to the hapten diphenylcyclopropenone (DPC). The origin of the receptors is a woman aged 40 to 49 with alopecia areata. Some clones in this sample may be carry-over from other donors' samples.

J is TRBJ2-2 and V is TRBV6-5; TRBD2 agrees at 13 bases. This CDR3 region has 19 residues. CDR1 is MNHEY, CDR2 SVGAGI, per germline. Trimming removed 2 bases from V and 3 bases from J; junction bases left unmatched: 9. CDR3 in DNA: TGTGCCAGCAGTTACCAGACTCCGACTAGCGGGAGGCACACCGGGGAGCTGTTTTTT. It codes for CASSYQTPTSGRHTGELFF.

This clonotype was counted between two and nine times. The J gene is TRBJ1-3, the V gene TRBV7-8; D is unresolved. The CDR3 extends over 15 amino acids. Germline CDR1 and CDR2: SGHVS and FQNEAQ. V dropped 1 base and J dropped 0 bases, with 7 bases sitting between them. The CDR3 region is CASSLGASSGNTIYF. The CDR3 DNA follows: TGTGCCAGCAGCTTAGGGGCGAGCTCTGGAAACACCATATATTTT.

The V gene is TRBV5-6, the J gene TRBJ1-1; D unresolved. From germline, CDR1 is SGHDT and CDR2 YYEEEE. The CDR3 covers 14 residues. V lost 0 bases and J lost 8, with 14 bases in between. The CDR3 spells CASSLAGGPTEAFF. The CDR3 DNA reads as TGTGCCAGCAGCTTGGCCGGCGGACCCACCGAAGCTTTCTTT. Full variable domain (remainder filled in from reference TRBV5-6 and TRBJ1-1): DAGVTQSPTHLIKTRGQQVTLRCSPKSGHDTVSWYQQALGQGPQFIFQYYEEEERQRGNFPDRFSGHQFPNYSSELNVNALLLGDSALYLCASSLAGGPTEAFFGQGTRLTVV.

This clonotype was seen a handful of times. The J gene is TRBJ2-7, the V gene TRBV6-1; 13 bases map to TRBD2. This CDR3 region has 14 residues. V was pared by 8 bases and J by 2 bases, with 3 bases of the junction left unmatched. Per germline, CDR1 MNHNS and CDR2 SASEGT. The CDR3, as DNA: TGTGCCAGCTCGGGACTAGCGGGACCCTACGAGCAGTACTTC. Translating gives CASSGLAGPYEQYF.

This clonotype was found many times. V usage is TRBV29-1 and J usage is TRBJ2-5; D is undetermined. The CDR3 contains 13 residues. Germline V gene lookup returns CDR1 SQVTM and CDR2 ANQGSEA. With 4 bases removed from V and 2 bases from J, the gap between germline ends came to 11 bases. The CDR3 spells CSVALGSQETQYF. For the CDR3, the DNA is TGCAGCGTTGCCCTTGGCAGTCAAGAGACCCAGTACTTC.

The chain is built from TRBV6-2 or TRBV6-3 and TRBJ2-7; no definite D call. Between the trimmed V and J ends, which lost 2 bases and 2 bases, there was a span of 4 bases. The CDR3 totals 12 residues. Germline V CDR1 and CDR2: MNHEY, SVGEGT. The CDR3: CASSYTAYEQYF. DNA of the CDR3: TGTGCCAGCAGTTACACCGCCTACGAGCAGTACTTC.

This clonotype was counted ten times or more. The CDR3 coding sequence is TGTGCCAGCAGCCCCCAGGACAGGGGCGGCTACACCTTC. Encoded protein: CASSPQDRGGYTF. This rearrangement joins TRBV7-9 to TRBJ1-2, with 9 bases fitting TRBD1. V lost 5 bases and J lost 8; bases outside the gene matches: 6. CDR1 is SEHNR, CDR2 FQNEAQ, per germline (reference sequence). The CDR3 has 13 residues. The full variable domain, completed using reference TRBV7-9 and TRBJ1-2, is DTGVSQNPRHKITKRGQNVTFRCDPISEHNRLYWYRQTLGQGPEFLTYFQNEAQLEKSRLLSDRFSAERPKGSFSTLEIQRTEQGDSAMYLCASSPQDRGGYTFGSGTRLTVV.

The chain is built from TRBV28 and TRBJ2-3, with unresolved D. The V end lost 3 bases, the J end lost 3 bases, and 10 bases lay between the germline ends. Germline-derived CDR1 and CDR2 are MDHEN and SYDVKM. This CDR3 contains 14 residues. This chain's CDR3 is CASSFLGPTDTQYF. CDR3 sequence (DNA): TGTGCCAGCAGTTTTCTAGGACCAACAGATACGCAGTATTTT. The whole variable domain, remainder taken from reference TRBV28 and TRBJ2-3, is DVKVTQSSRYLVKRTGEKVFLECVQDMDHENMFWYRQDPGLGLRLIYFSYDVKMKEKGDIPEGYSVSREKKERFSLILESASTNQTSMYLCASSFLGPTDTQYFGPGTRLTVL.

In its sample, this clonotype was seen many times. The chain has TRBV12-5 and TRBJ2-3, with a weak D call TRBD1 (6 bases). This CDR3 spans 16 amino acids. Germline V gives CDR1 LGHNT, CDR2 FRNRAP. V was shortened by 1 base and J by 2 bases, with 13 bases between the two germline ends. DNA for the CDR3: TGTGCTAGTGGTTTGGGAGCCGGGACATACACAGATACGCAGTATTTT. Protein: CASGLGAGTYTDTQYF.

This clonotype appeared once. This CDR3 is CAISVGQAYEQYF. The CDR3 bases are TGTGCCATCAGTGTCGGCCAGGCCTACGAGCAGTACTTC. The chain recombines TRBV10-3 with TRBJ2-7; D is unresolved. Germline CDR1 and CDR2: ENHRY and SYGVKD. The CDR3 covers 13 residues. Deletions cut 4 bases from V and 2 bases from J, with 9 bases between.

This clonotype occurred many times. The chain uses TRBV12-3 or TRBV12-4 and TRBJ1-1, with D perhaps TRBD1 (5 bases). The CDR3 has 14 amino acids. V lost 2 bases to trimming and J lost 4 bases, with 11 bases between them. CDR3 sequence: CASSLFQGSTEAFF. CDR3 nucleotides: TGTGCCAGCAGTTTATTCCAGGGCAGCACTGAAGCTTTCTTT.

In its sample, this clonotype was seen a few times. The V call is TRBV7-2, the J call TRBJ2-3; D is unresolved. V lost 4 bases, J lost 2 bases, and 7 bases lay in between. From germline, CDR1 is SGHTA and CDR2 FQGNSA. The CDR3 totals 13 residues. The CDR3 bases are TGTGCCAGCAGCTCTTTCACCACAGATACGCAGTATTTT. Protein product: CASSSFTTDTQYF. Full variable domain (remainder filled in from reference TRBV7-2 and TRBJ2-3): GAGVSQSPSNKVTEKGKDVELRCDPISGHTALYWYRQSLGQGLEFLIYFQGNSAPDKSGLPSDRFSAERTGGSVSTLTIQRTQQEDSAVYLCASSSFTTDTQYFGPGTRLTVL.

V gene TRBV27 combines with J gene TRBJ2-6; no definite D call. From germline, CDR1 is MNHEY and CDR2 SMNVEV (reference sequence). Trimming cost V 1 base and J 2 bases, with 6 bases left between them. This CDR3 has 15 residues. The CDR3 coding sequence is TGTGCCAGCAGTTTATGGGCCCCTGGGGCCAACGTCCTGACTTTC. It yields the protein CASSLWAPGANVLTF.